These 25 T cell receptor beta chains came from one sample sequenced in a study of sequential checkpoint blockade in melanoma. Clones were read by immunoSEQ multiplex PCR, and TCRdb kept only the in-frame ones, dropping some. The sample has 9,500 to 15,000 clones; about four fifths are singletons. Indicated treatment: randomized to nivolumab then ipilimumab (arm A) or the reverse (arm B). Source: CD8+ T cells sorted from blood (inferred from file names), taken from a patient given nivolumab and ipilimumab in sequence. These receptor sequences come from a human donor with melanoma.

The CDR3, as DNA: TGCGCCAGCAGAGCGAGCTCTGGGGCCAACGTCCTGACTTTC. This encodes CASRASSGANVLTF. The chain has TRBV10-2 and TRBJ2-6; no clear D gene. V lost 6 bases, J lost 0 bases, and 6 bases lay in between. Germline lookup yields CDR1 WSHSY and CDR2 SAAADI. The CDR3 loop spans 14 amino acids.

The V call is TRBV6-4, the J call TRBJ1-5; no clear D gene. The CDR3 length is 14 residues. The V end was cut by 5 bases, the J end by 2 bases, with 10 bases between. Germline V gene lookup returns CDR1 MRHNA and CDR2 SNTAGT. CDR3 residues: CASSPRGGNQPQHF. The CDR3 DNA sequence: TGTGCCAGCAGTCCCCGGGGTGGCAATCAGCCCCAGCATTTT.

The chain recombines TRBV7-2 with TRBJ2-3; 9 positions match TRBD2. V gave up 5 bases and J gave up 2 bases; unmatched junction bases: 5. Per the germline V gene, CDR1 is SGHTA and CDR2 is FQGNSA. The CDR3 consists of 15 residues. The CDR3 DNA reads TGTGCCAGCAGCCCAAGCGGGGGGACCACAGATACGCAGTATTTT. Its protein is CASSPSGGTTDTQYF.

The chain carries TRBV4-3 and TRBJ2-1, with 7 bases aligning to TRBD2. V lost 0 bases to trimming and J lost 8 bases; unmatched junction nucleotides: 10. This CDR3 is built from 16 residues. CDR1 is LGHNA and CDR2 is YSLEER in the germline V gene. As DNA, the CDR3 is TGCGCCAGCAGCCAAGAGTTGACGGGGGGTTCATATGAGCAGTTCTTC. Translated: CASSQELTGGSYEQFF.

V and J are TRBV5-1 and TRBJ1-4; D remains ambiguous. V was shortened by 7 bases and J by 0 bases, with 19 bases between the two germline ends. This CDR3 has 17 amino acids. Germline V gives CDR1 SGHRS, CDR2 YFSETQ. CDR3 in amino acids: CASSSRVITATNEKLFF. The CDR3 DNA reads TGCGCCAGCTCGTCCCGGGTTATTACTGCAACTAATGAAAAACTGTTTTTT.

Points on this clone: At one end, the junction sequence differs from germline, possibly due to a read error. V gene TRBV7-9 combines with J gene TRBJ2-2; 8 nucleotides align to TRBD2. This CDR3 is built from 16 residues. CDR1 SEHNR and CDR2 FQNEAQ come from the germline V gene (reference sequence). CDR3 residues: CASNLPSAGDTGELFF. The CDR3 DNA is TGTGCCAGCAACTTACCCTCAGCGGGGGACACCGGGGAGCTGTTTTTT.

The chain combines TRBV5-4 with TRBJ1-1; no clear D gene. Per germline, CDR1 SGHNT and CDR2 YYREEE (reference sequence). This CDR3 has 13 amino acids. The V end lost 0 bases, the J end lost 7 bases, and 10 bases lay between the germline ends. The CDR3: CASSLVSGDEAFF. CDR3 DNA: TGTGCCAGCAGCTTGGTGTCCGGGGATGAAGCTTTCTTT.

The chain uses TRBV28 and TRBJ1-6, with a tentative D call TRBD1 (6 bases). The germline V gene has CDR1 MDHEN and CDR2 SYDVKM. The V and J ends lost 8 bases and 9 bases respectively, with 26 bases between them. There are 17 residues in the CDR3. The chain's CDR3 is CASFRTGTPNPLSPLHF. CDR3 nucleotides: TGTGCCAGCTTCAGAACCGGGACACCGAATCCCCTTTCACCCCTCCACTTT. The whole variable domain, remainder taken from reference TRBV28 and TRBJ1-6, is DVKVTQSSRYLVKRTGEKVFLECVQDMDHENMFWYRQDPGLGLRLIYFSYDVKMKEKGDIPEGYSVSREKKERFSLILESASTNQTSMYLCASFRTGTPNPLSPLHFGNGTRLTVT.

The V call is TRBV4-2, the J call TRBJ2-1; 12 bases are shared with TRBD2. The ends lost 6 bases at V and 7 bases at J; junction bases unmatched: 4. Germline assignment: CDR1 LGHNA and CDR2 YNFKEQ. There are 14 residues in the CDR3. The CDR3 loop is CASSLAGGQNEQFF. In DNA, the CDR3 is TGTGCCAGCAGTCTAGCGGGGGGGCAAAATGAGCAGTTCTTC.

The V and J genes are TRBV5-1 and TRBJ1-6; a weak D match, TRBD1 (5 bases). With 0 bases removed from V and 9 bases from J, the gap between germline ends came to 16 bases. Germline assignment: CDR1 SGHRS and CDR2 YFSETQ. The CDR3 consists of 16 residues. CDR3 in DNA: TGCGCCAGCAGCTTGGCACAGGAAAGGGGCATTTCACCCCTCCACTTT. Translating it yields CASSLAQERGISPLHF.

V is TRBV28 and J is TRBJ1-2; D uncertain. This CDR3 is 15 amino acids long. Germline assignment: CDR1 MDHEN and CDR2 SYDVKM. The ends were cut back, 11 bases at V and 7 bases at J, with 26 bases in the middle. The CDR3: CASSASLGGVGGYTF. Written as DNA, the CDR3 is TGTGCCTCAAGCGCGTCACTAGGCGGGGTGGGTGGCTACACCTTC.

The CDR3 coding sequence is TGTGCCAGCAGCCGCGGACAGGGCCAACACTACGAGCAGTACTTC. Protein sequence: CASSRGQGQHYEQYF. The chain links TRBV9 to TRBJ2-7; 8 bases are a match to TRBD1. The junction had 9 bases not matched to a gene; V was cut back by 4 bases and J by 3 bases. Germline V gene sequence: CDR1 SGDLS, CDR2 YYNGEE. The CDR3 length is 15 residues.

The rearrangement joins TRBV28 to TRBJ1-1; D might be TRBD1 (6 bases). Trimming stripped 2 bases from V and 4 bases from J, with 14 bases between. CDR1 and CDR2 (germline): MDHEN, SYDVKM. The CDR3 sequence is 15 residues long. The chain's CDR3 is CASSLGRLGATEAFF. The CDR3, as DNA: TGTGCCAGCAGTTTAGGACGGCTGGGGGCCACTGAAGCTTTCTTT.

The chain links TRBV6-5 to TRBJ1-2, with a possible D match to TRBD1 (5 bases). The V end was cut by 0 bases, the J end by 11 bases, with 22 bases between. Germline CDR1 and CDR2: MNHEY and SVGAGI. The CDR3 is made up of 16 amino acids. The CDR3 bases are TGTGCCAGCAGTTACTCGCAATTTCCAGGGTTAATCGGTTACACCTTC. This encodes CASSYSQFPGLIGYTF.

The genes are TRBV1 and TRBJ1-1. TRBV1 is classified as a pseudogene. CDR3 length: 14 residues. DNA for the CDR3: TGCACCAGCAGCCAAGAGACACTAGACTCTGAAGCTTTCTTT. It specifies CTSSQETLDSEAFF.

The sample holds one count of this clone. The CDR3 nucleotides read TGTGCCAGCGACAGGGTTGACACCGGGGAGCTGTTTTTT. Translated, it gives CASDRVDTGELFF. This chain uses TRBV2 with TRBJ2-2; 7 bases agree with TRBD1. CDR3 length: 13 amino acids. J gave up 3 bases and V 8 bases, and 3 bases lay outside the gene matches. Germline loops: CDR1 SNHLY, CDR2 FYNNEI.

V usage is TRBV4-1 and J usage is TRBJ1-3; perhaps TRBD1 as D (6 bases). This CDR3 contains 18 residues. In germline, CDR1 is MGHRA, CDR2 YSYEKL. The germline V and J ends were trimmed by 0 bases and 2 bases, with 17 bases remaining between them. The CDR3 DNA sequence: TGCGCCAGCAGCCAAGATGCGGGGGGGCCCGGGGCTGGAAACACCATATATTTT. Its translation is CASSQDAGGPGAGNTIYF.

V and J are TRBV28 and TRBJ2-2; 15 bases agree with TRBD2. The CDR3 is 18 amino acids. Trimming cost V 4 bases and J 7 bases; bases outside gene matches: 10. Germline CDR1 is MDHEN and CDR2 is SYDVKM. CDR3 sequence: CASSSPGLAGGLIGELFF. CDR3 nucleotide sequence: TGTGCCAGCAGTTCCCCAGGACTAGCGGGGGGGTTGATCGGGGAGCTGTTTTTT.

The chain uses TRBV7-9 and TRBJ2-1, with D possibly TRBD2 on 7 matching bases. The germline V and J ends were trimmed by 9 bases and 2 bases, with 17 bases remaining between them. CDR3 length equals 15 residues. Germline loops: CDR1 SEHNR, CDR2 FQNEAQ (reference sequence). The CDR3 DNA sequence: TGTGCCAGTCAGGCGGGGGCAGGACCCTACAATGAGCAGTTCTTC. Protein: CASQAGAGPYNEQFF. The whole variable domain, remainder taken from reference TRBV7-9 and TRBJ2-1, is DTGVSQNPRHKITKRGQNVTFRCDPISEHNRLYWYRQTLGQGPEFLTYFQNEAQLEKSRLLSDRFSAERPKGSFSTLEIQRTEQGDSAMYLCASQAGAGPYNEQFFGPGTRLTVL.

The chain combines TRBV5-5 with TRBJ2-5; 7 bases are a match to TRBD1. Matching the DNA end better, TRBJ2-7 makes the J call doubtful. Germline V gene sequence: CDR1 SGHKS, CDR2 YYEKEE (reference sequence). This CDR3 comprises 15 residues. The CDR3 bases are TGTGCCAGCAGCTGGCTGGACAGGCAGCCTTACGAGCAGTACTTC. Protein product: CASSWLDRQPYEQYF.

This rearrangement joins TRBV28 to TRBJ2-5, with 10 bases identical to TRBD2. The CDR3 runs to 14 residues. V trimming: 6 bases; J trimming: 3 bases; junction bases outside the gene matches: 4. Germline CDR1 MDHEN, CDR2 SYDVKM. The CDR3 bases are TGTGCCAGCAGCTCGCTAGCGGGGGAAGAGACCCAGTACTTC. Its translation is CASSSLAGEETQYF. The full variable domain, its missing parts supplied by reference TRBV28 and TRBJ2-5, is DVKVTQSSRYLVKRTGEKVFLECVQDMDHENMFWYRQDPGLGLRLIYFSYDVKMKEKGDIPEGYSVSREKKERFSLILESASTNQTSMYLCASSSLAGEETQYFGPGTRLLVL.

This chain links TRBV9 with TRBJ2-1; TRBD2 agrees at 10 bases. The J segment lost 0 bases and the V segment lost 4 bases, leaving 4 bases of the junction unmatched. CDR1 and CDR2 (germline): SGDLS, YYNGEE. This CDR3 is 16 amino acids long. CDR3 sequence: CASSPRTSGSYNEQFF. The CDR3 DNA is TGTGCCAGCAGCCCCAGGACTAGCGGCTCCTACAATGAGCAGTTCTTC.

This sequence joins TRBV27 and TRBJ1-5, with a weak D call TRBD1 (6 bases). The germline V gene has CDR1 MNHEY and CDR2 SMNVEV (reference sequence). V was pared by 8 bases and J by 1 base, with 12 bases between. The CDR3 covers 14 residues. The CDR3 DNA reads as TGTGCCAGCCGACAGGACCCCAGCAATCAGCCCCAGCATTTT. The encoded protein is CASRQDPSNQPQHF.

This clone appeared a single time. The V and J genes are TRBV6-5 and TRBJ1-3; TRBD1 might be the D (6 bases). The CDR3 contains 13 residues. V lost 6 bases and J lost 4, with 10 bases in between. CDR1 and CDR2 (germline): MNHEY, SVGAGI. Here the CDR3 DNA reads TGTGCCAGCAGGACAGGTAGCGGAAACACCATATATTTT. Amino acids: CASRTGSGNTIYF.

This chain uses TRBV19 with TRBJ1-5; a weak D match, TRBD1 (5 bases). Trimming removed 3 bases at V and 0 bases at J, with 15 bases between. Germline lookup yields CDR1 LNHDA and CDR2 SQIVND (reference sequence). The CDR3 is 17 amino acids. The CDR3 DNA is TGTGCCAGTAGTATGGGGGGACTTCGATATAGCAATCAGCCCCAGCATTTT. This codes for CASSMGGLRYSNQPQHF.